A single sample gave rise to the 12 T cell receptor beta chains below, sequenced in a study of blood T cell repertoires in COVID-19. Assay: immunoSEQ multiplex PCR; the TCRdb copy retains only in-frame clones and omits some. Of 200,000 to 300,000 clones listed, roughly 76% were seen once; the top ten hold roughly 7.4%. Input material: peripheral blood. The receptors here all came from an elderly woman with COVID-19, enrolled during active disease.

The J gene is TRBJ2-2, the V gene TRBV6-2 or TRBV6-3, with 10 bases lining up with TRBD2. The CDR3 loop spans 17 amino acids. V trimming: 6 bases; J trimming: 6 bases; junction bases outside the gene matches: 13. Germline CDR1 is MNHEY and CDR2 is SVGEGT. Here the CDR3 DNA reads TGTGCCAGCAGCACCTTCAGCGGGAGGGCCGGGGCCGGGGAGCTGTTTTTT. Its protein is CASSTFSGRAGAGELFF.

The chain couples TRBV27 to TRBJ1-4; D gene unclear. CDR3 length equals 11 residues. Between the trimmed V and J ends, which lost 3 bases and 17 bases, there was a span of 13 bases. Germline lookup yields CDR1 MNHEY and CDR2 SMNVEV (reference sequence). The CDR3 protein is CASSLSGVTFF. In DNA, the CDR3 is TGTGCCAGCAGTTTGTCCGGGGTCACTTTTTTT.

V and J are TRBV7-2 and TRBJ1-2; 8 bases map to TRBD1. After removal of 5 bases from V and 8 bases from J, the junction contained 10 bases not matched to a gene. This CDR3 has 14 residues. Germline CDR1 reads SGHTA; CDR2 reads FQGNSA. The DNA for the CDR3 is TGTGCCAGCAGCCCGGGGACAGGAACAAGGGGCTACACCTTC. Translation gives CASSPGTGTRGYTF.

Details on this clone: This same CDR3 is encoded by further DNA sequences in the sample. The genes are TRBV12-3 or TRBV12-4 and TRBJ2-1, with D uncertain. Trimming removed 5 bases from V and 7 bases from J, with 3 bases in between. The CDR3 extends over 10 amino acids. The CDR3 coding sequence is TGTGCCAGCAGTCGTAATGAGCAGTTCTTC. Translated: CASSRNEQFF.

The genes are TRBV3-1 (or the pseudogene TRBV3-2) and TRBJ1-2, with D maybe TRBD1 (6 bases). V dropped 0 bases and J dropped 6 bases, with 17 bases sitting between them. Germline assignment: CDR1 LGHDT and CDR2 YNNKEL (reference sequence). This CDR3 spans 16 amino acids. The CDR3 is CASSQDIPRGTDGYTF. DNA of the CDR3: TGTGCCAGCAGCCAAGATATACCCAGGGGTACCGATGGCTACACCTTC.

The chain employs TRBV11-2 and TRBJ2-2, with 7 bases fitting TRBD1. Per the germline V gene, CDR1 is SGHAT and CDR2 is FQNNGV. This CDR3 has 14 residues. The V and J ends lost 5 bases and 4 bases, in that order; junction bases with no gene match: 4. The CDR3 spells CASSQQGFTGELFF. CDR3 nucleotide sequence: TGTGCCAGCAGCCAACAGGGGTTCACCGGGGAGCTGTTTTTT.

J is TRBJ2-2 and V is TRBV6-5, with 7 bases identical to TRBD2. The CDR3 consists of 14 residues. V gave up 6 bases and J gave up 6 bases; unmatched junction bases: 7. Germline CDR1 MNHEY, CDR2 SVGAGI. For the CDR3, the DNA is TGTGCCAGCAGCGCAGGGAGGGAAGCCGGGGAGCTGTTTTTT. It yields the protein CASSAGREAGELFF.

The chain joins TRBV5-4 to TRBJ2-7; TRBD1 agrees at 8 bases. This CDR3 region has 14 residues. The germline V gene encodes CDR1 SGHNT and CDR2 YYREEE (reference sequence). The J segment lost 3 bases and the V segment lost 4 bases, leaving 6 bases of the junction unmatched. The CDR3 DNA follows: TGTGCCAGCAGCCCCCGCGGACAGGGCTACGAGCAGTACTTC. It encodes CASSPRGQGYEQYF.

This clone was recorded once. The V and J genes are TRBV7-6 and TRBJ2-7; 11 bases map to TRBD1. Trimming cost V 3 bases and J 7 bases; bases outside gene matches: 5. Looked up from germline, CDR1 is SGHVS and CDR2 is FNYEAQ. The CDR3 sequence is 14 residues long. The CDR3 sequence is CASSLGTGGKEQYF. CDR3 sequence (DNA): TGTGCCAGCAGCTTGGGGACAGGGGGAAAAGAGCAGTACTTC.

Only a few counts were recorded for this clone. V and J are TRBV2 and TRBJ1-6, with D possibly TRBD1 on 6 matching bases. Between the trimmed V and J ends, which lost 2 bases and 12 bases, there was a span of 11 bases. The CDR3 is 13 amino acids. Germline CDR1 SNHLY, CDR2 FYNNEI. This chain's CDR3 is CASSESTGLPLHF. The CDR3 coding sequence is TGTGCCAGCAGTGAAAGCACAGGGCTACCCCTCCACTTT.

The chain recombines TRBV9 with TRBJ1-2; 7 positions agree with TRBD1. The CDR3 contains 16 residues. J was trimmed by 1 base and V by 4 bases; bases with no gene match: 10. Germline loops: CDR1 SGDLS, CDR2 YYNGEE. The DNA of the CDR3 is TGTGCCAGCAGCCAGGGGACAGTGAACTATAACTATGGCTACACCTTC. Translating gives CASSQGTVNYNYGYTF.

The chain carries TRBV18 and TRBJ2-2, with TRBD2 matching over 14 bases. Trimming took 5 bases from V and 6 from J; bases not matched to a gene: 5. This CDR3 contains 16 residues. From germline, CDR1 is KGHSH and CDR2 LQKENI. The CDR3, as DNA: TGTGCCAGCTCATCGGGACTAGCGGGAGCCTCCGGGGAGCTGTTTTTT. It encodes CASSSGLAGASGELFF.